This T cell receptor beta chain stems from a study of T cells in localized non-small cell lung cancer (TCRdb year 2020). Regarding the study in general: The study examined T cell repertoires in 236 patients with early-stage NSCLC and compared tumors with uninvolved tumor-adjacent lungs. The mean age of the NSCLC patients was about 62 years, with 120 to 150 men and 110 or so women. The cohort comprised 236 treatment-naïve NSCLC patients with resected, localized lung tumors.

TCR beta CDR3 regions were sequenced from DNA using the immunoSEQ Assay. Per the authors' processing: T cell density was computed as TCR beta template counts normalized to usable DNA estimated by amplifying housekeeping genes. Richness was estimated using the preseqR package, with extrapolation to 400,000 templates for PBMC samples and to 120,000 templates for tissue samples. Clonality was defined by subtracting Pielou's evenness from one. Tissue-enriched TCRs were identified through differential abundance testing performed on productive amino-acid clonotypes, with a minimum total count of 5 and an alpha of 0.1. The Jaccard Index and the Morisita Overlap Index were used to measure repertoire overlap between compartments. GLIPH clustered TCR beta CDR3s with public tetramer-defined viral CDR3s; viral motifs required at least three viral sequences plus V-gene enrichment. TCRdb limited this immuneACCESS table to in-frame rearrangements with V and J called. A share of clones is missing; checked studies link under half to unresolved V genes, and the rest is unexplained. The V and J calls and clone size come from that table; D and trimming were worked out from the DNA. In this sample the table shows 25,000 to 35,000 clones, about 92% of which occur a single time. The ten largest make up 3.5% to 5% of the sample.

The sample holds one count of this clone. Its specific antigen is unknown. Base qualities are not at hand, and no much larger clone is one base apart. Beyond this particular receptor, the publication reports: A median of 57 of the top 100 tumor clones turned up in the paired uninvolved adjacent lung, and under 30 of those clones also ranked among the top 100 of that same adjacent lung. Because multi-region tumor sequencing was not performed, intratumor heterogeneity could not be ruled out. The highest T cell clonality was observed in uninvolved tumor-adjacent lung, where clonality exceeded that of tumor, suggesting that antigenic responses were more focused in uninvolved tumor-adjacent lung. Because the study design was exploratory, TCR variables were selected using unadjusted p-values without false-discovery rate correction. Longer overall survival was associated with higher blood T cell density, whereas shorter survival was associated with higher adjacent-lung clonality.

At diagnosis, peripheral blood, uninvolved tumor-adjacent lung and tumor were collected and stored as a combination of fresh-frozen and FFPE material. For TCR repertoire profiling, blood samples were analyzed in the form of peripheral blood mononuclear cells. The sample was peripheral blood mononuclear cells, taken before any cancer treatment. The origin of this receptor is a woman between 35 and 70 years old with stage III lung adenocarcinoma.

The DNA reads as follows: TGTGCCAGCAGCCCTGGGACAGGGGGAGCGGATGAGCAGTTCTTC. It specifies CASSPGTGGADEQFF. The V and J genes are TRBV6-5 and TRBJ2-1, and 11 bases in between align with TRBD1. The germline V end is reduced by 6 bases and the J end by 8 bases; junction bases left unmatched: 9. Sequences MNHEY (CDR1) and SVGAGI (CDR2) are obtained from the germline V gene. The CDR3 holds 15 amino acids from the cysteine to the phenylalanine. The only DNA kept is the CDR3, 45 bases in frame from the first base.